This T cell receptor (beta chain) was sequenced for a study of T cells in Graves' hyperthyroidism and ophthalmopathy. Concerning this clonotype: Antigen unknown.

Amplification of TCR beta CDR3 regions used RNA as the template. In the first-round RT-PCR of the TCR CDR3, the HTBI primer set was used. TCRdb recomputed calls from the multiplex PCR reads with MiXCR, one row per CDR3 protein. The sample includes hundreds of thousands of distinct CDR3 sequences, around 15% of them seen just once. The CDR3 is made up of 14 amino acids. Germline-derived CDR1 and CDR2 are LGHNT and FRNRAP. V lost 0 bases and J lost 4, with 6 bases in between. Whole-study results and caveats: Blood samples included most of the expanded thyroid clonotypes exceeding 0.001.

This TCR was sampled from a man between 18 and 29 years old with Graves' ophthalmopathy. The specimen was blood. The chain carries TRBV12-5 and TRBJ2-2; a weak D match, TRBD1 (5 bases). This chain's CDR3 is CASGLVRGTGELFF. For the CDR3, the DNA is TGTGCTAGTGGTTTGGTTAGGGGCACCGGGGAGCTGTTTTTT.